The 8 T cell receptor beta chains in this list originate from one sample, sequenced in a study of blood T cell repertoires in COVID-19. The repertoire was sequenced with immunoSEQ multiplex PCR; TCRdb's copy has only in-frame clones and lacks some. The data show hundreds of thousands of clones, roughly nine tenths seen once. The sequenced material came from PBMCs or T cells enriched from blood (not recorded which). These receptors were taken from a man aged 25-45 years who had recovered from COVID-19.

V is TRBV3-1 (or the pseudogene TRBV3-2) and J is TRBJ2-5; TRBD2 matches at 11 bases. Losses at the gene ends were 3 bases for V and 1 base for J; bases not matched to a gene: 1. CDR3 length: 15 amino acids. Per the germline V gene, CDR1 is LGHDT and CDR2 is YNNKEL (reference sequence). The CDR3 DNA reads TGTGCCAGCAGCCATGGGACTAGCGGCCAAGAGACCCAGTACTTC. Its translation is CASSHGTSGQETQYF.

J is TRBJ2-1 and V is TRBV15, with TRBD1 identical over 10 bases. This CDR3 has 16 amino acids. Germline V gene data show CDR1 as LNHNV and CDR2 as YYDKDF (reference sequence). V gave up 0 bases and J gave up 8 bases; unmatched junction bases: 7. Written as DNA, the CDR3 is TGTGCCACCAGCAGAGACTTGGGACAGGGGTTGGATGAGCAGTTCTTC. Amino acid sequence: CATSRDLGQGLDEQFF.

The chain uses TRBV24-1 and TRBJ2-3, with a weak D call TRBD2 (6 bases). Germline V gives CDR1 KGHDR, CDR2 SFDVKD. The CDR3 covers 14 residues. V was clipped by 4 bases and J by 6 bases, with 13 bases between them. CDR3 loop: CATSETTSLDTQYF. CDR3 DNA: TGTGCCACCAGTGAAACGACTAGTCTGGATACGCAGTATTTT.

Points on this clone: This CDR3 is also generated by other DNA sequences in the sample. The chain couples TRBV5-1 to TRBJ1-1; possible D gene TRBD1, 5 bases. Germline V CDR1 and CDR2: SGHRS, YFSETQ. V was shortened by 0 bases and J by 1 base, with 7 bases between the two germline ends. The CDR3 is 14 amino acids. The CDR3 DNA reads as TGCGCCAGCAGCTTGGGACAGACGAACACTGAAGCTTTCTTT. Protein: CASSLGQTNTEAFF.

This chain links TRBV28 with TRBJ1-4; D uncertain. CDR3 size: 16 residues. Germline V gene data show CDR1 as MDHEN and CDR2 as SYDVKM. V dropped 5 bases and J dropped 7 bases, with 20 bases sitting between them. Here the CDR3 reads CASSPRVLNLGEKLFF. Written as DNA, the CDR3 is TGTGCCAGCAGTCCCCGGGTTTTAAACTTAGGTGAAAAACTGTTTTTT.

The gene calls are TRBV7-9 and TRBJ2-1, with D possibly being TRBD2 (6 bases). The germline V and J ends were trimmed by 5 bases and 7 bases, with 12 bases remaining between them. This CDR3 is 13 amino acids long. Germline CDR1 and CDR2: SEHNR and FQNEAQ (reference sequence). The CDR3 sequence: CASSPQGGNEQFF. In nucleotides, the CDR3 is TGTGCCAGCAGCCCCCAGGGAGGAAATGAGCAGTTCTTC.

The rearrangement uses TRBV27 and TRBJ2-7; TRBD1 is a possible D gene (5 bases). Per the germline V gene, CDR1 is MNHEY and CDR2 is SMNVEV (reference sequence). The CDR3 is 12 amino acids. V lost 5 bases to trimming and J lost 4 bases, with 9 bases between them. The CDR3 sequence is CASSGQPYEQYF. The CDR3 nucleotides read TGTGCCAGCAGTGGACAACCATACGAGCAGTACTTC.

The chain is built from TRBV24-1 and TRBJ2-5; 11 nucleotides line up with TRBD2. The J segment lost 1 base and the V segment lost 4 bases, leaving 7 bases of the junction unmatched. CDR1 is KGHDR and CDR2 is SFDVKD in the germline V gene. This CDR3 contains 17 residues. This CDR3 reads CATSDPTSGRSQETQYF. CDR3 in DNA: TGTGCCACCAGTGACCCTACTAGCGGGAGAAGCCAAGAGACCCAGTACTTC.